This TCR beta chain was captured by sequencing in a study of response to subunit inactivated influenza vaccine. This clonotype was counted ten times or more. Its specificity is unknown. The CDR3 spans 14 residues. The V gene lost 2 bases and the J gene lost 0 bases, with 7 bases spanning the gap. Findings of the study overall: Every seasonal influenza vaccination brings in few new T cells, the authors suggested.

From the RT-PCR reads, TCRdb called clonotypes with MiXCR, one entry per CDR3 protein. This table has roughly 570,000 distinct CDR3 sequences, 13% appearing once. The clonotype was recovered from a man aged 45 to 65 who received an inactivated influenza vaccine. Sequencing used PBMCs from blood, obtained around seven weeks after vaccination. The genes are TRBV12-3 or TRBV12-4 and TRBJ1-2; the D gene is possibly TRBD1 (5 bases). Written as DNA, the CDR3 is TGTGCCAGCAGTTTAACAGGACCTAACTATGGCTACACCTTC. It is translated as CASSLTGPNYGYTF.